This TCR beta chain was identified in a study of technical replicates of blood from several donors. The trim removed 10 bases at V and 5 bases at J, leaving 15 bases unmatched. CDR3 size: 16 residues. Looked up from germline, CDR1 is SEHNR and CDR2 is FQNEAQ (reference sequence). Assay used: immunoSEQ multiplex PCR; TCRdb lists only in-frame clones, some missing. This repertoire shows more than 90,000 clones, approximately 96% found once; its top ten account for 0.2% to 0.25%. V and J are TRBV7-9 and TRBJ2-2; 8 bases are a match to TRBD2. The sequence was obtained from a human donor in good health. Sequencing was carried out using T cells isolated from PBMCs. This CDR3 is CATLLGAGVGTGELFF. The CDR3 nucleotides are TGTGCCACACTCTTGGGAGCGGGAGTTGGGACCGGGGAGCTGTTTTTT.